The subject of this entry is one TCR beta chain. The sample originates from a study of cytomegalovirus exposure and HLA in healthy donors. This CDR3 spans 15 amino acids. The V gene's germline CDR1 is SGHTA and CDR2 FQGNSA. V lost 2 bases, J lost 1 base, and 2 bases stayed unmatched. The PCR employed 60 Vbeta primers together with 13 Jbeta primers. Sequencing was performed with immunoSEQ multiplex PCR; in TCRdb, only in-frame clones are kept and a portion is missing. The table records 140,000 to 150,000 clones, over 70% of them present only once. V and J are TRBV7-2 and TRBJ1-1; 9 bases align to TRBD1. This clonotype was sampled from a man aged 25 to 45 in good health and CMV-seronegative. Material for sequencing was PBMCs. This chain's CDR3 is CASSLQGQGNTEAFF. CDR3 nucleotides: TGTGCCAGCAGCTTACAGGGACAGGGGAACACTGAAGCTTTCTTT.